A selection of T cell receptor beta chains follows, all from one sample in a study of cytomegalovirus exposure and HLA in healthy donors. The table came from immunoSEQ multiplex PCR; TCRdb's copy has only in-frame clones and leaves some out. The table shows 85,000 to 120,000 clones, with around 60% occurring only once. The sequencing input was PBMCs. The source is a human donor in good health. Both conserved end residues are trimmed from each CDR3. Expanded clones get a size class; other rows say once, few or many, or leave the size out.

>TRBV7-8|-|TRBJ2-2
ASRAGGRGTGELF
>TRBV7-2|-|TRBJ1-2
ASSLAPGQGIGYT
>TRBV2|few|TRBJ2-5
AGRTGLGETQY
>TRBV6-5|-|TRBJ2-1
ASGETGTRYNEQF
>TRBV5-4|-|TRBJ2-7
ASSLRASGSHEQY
>TRBV27|few|TRBJ2-3
ASREGGGGLPDTQY
>TRBV19|-|TRBJ1-1
ASSIGVNAEAF
>TRBV7-8|-|TRBJ2-1
ASSSKRESSYNEQF
>TRBV7-8|-|TRBJ1-1
ASTGTATTEAF
>TRBV5-6|few|TRBJ2-7
ASRLLAEYEQY
>TRBV5-1|-|TRBJ2-7
ASSLVGNSYEQY
>TRBV9|-|TRBJ2-2
ASARGTGELF
>TRBV4-1|-|TRBJ2-7
ASSQTDRGLYEQY
>TRBV27|few|TRBJ2-7
ASSSALSSAYEQY
>TRBV11-2|-|TRBJ2-3
ASSLLIAAQY
>TRBV10-1|-|TRBJ2-1
ASSPAGTTFYNEQF
>TRBV6-5|-|TRBJ2-1
ASRRTQGNEQF
>TRBV7-3|-|TRBJ2-7
ASSPTQGSYEQY